The TCR beta chain described here comes from a study of T cell repertoires in cytomegalovirus infection. Per germline, CDR1 SGHDT and CDR2 YYEEEE. Trimming pared 4 bases from V and 5 bases from J, leaving 21 bases between. CDR3 length: 16 amino acids. One entry per CDR3 protein, called by TCRdb with MiXCR from the reads. The sample has 100,000 to 150,000 distinct CDR3 sequences, approximately 30% seen once. About this clonotype: Its matching antigen is unknown.

The rearrangement joins TRBV5-6 to TRBJ1-2; maybe TRBD1 (5 bases). Sequencing was performed on CD8+ T cells from cultured PBMCs, taken from culture after CMV antigen stimulation. This TCR was recovered from a human donor in good health (CMV status not recorded). Some clones in this sample may be carry-over from other donors' samples. This CDR3 is CASSPPQAAGVYGYTF. As DNA, the CDR3 is TGTGCCAGCAGCCCACCACAGGCGGCAGGTGTTTATGGCTACACCTTC.